The next 23 T cell receptor beta chains were all read from a single sample in a study of Tregs in tolerant kidney transplant recipients. Clones were sequenced by immunoSEQ multiplex PCR, and TCRdb holds only the in-frame ones, with some missing. This sample has about 77,000 clones, with roughly 98% found just once. The source was CD4+ T cells from blood, collected before the transplant. The receptors were gathered from a human donor who received a combined kidney and bone marrow transplant.

CDR3 coding DNA: TGTGCCAGCAGCCAAGACCGGCTAGTCACAGATACGCAGTATTTT. As protein: CASSQDRLVTDTQYF. The chain carries TRBV14 and TRBJ2-3, with D unresolved. Deletions cut 0 bases from V and 2 bases from J, with 9 bases between. The V gene's germline CDR1 is SGHDN and CDR2 FVKESK. This CDR3 has 15 residues.

The chain employs TRBV11-1 and TRBJ1-3; the D is unclear. Germline CDR1 is SGHAT and CDR2 is FQDESV (reference sequence). The CDR3 contains 15 residues. Trimming stripped 2 bases from V and 0 bases from J, with 8 bases between. In DNA form, the CDR3 reads TGTGCCAGCAGCTTACAAGCGAACTCTGGAAACACCATATATTTT. It codes for CASSLQANSGNTIYF.

This rearrangement joins TRBV27 to TRBJ1-6; D possibly corresponds to TRBD1 (5 bases). The germline V gene has CDR1 MNHEY and CDR2 SMNVEV (reference sequence). The CDR3 contains 13 residues. Trimming took off 10 bases at V and 8 bases at J, with 15 bases between the two ends. CDR3 amino acids: CATQARGDSPLHF. The CDR3 DNA reads TGTGCCACCCAGGCTCGGGGGGATTCACCCCTCCACTTT.

This chain joins TRBV30 and TRBJ2-2, with D perhaps matching TRBD1 (5 bases). Germline CDR1 and CDR2: GTSNPN and SVGIG (reference sequence). V lost 3 bases and J lost 4, with 12 bases in between. This CDR3 is built from 14 residues. CDR3 sequence reads: CAWSLTVTTGELFF. The CDR3, as DNA: TGTGCCTGGAGCTTGACAGTAACCACCGGGGAGCTGTTTTTT.

The chain recombines TRBV18 with TRBJ2-7; D is undetermined. Trimming removed 3 bases from V and 4 bases from J, with 10 bases in between. This CDR3 has 13 residues. Per the germline V gene, CDR1 is KGHSH and CDR2 is LQKENI. CDR3 region: CASSPNIQYEQYF. The CDR3 region has the DNA TGTGCCAGCTCACCCAATATACAGTACGAGCAGTACTTC.

The rearrangement joins TRBV2 to TRBJ2-5; 16 positions agree with TRBD2. Germline V gene sequence: CDR1 SNHLY, CDR2 FYNNEI. The ends lost 5 bases at V and 7 bases at J; junction bases unmatched: 7. The CDR3 loop spans 16 amino acids. CDR3 sequence: CASSPGTSGRAGTQYF. The CDR3, as DNA: TGTGCCAGCAGTCCAGGGACTAGCGGGAGGGCCGGGACCCAGTACTTC.

J is TRBJ1-2 and V is TRBV7-2; 12 bases are shared with TRBD1. The junction had 4 bases not matched to a gene; V was cut back by 4 bases and J by 4 bases. The length of the CDR3 is 15 residues. Germline lookup yields CDR1 SGHTA and CDR2 FQGNSA. The CDR3 sequence: CASSSGTGGSYGYTF. The CDR3 DNA follows: TGTGCCAGCAGCTCCGGGACAGGGGGCTCCTATGGCTACACCTTC.

This clone has a single count. The chain combines TRBV28 with TRBJ1-2; possible D gene TRBD1, 5 bases. V lost 4 bases and J 6 bases, leaving 9 bases between the germline ends. The length of the CDR3 is 12 residues. Germline V gives CDR1 MDHEN, CDR2 SYDVKM. The CDR3 DNA is TGTGCCAGCAGTTCAGGGTTAAATGGCTACACCTTC. Its translation is CASSSGLNGYTF.

The chain uses TRBV1 and TRBJ2-3; the table's D call of TRBD2 was not tested on the DNA. TRBV1 constitutes a pseudogene. This CDR3 has 18 residues. The CDR3 sequence is CTSSPGLAGGMVTDTQYF. For the CDR3, the DNA is TGCACCAGCAGCCCCGGACTAGCGGGGGGGATGGTCACAGATACGCAGTATTTT.

The J gene is TRBJ1-1, the V gene TRBV11-1; D is possibly TRBD1 (6 bases). V lost 5 bases, J lost 1 base, and 11 bases lay in between. Germline values: CDR1 SGHAT, CDR2 FQDESV (reference sequence). This CDR3 has 14 residues. The CDR3 here is CASSATGGNTEAFF. The CDR3 nucleotides read TGTGCCAGCAGCGCGACAGGAGGGAACACTGAAGCTTTCTTT.

This clone was observed a single time. The chain couples TRBV11-3 to TRBJ2-3; 8 nucleotides align to TRBD2. V dropped 5 bases and J dropped 6; count of bases not matched to a gene: 7. Germline lookup yields CDR1 SGHNT and CDR2 YENEEA. The CDR3 totals 14 residues. In nucleotides, the CDR3 is TGTGCCAGCAGCCTTAGCGGGGTAGTGGATACGCAGTATTTT. This encodes CASSLSGVVDTQYF.

The chain links TRBV6-5 to TRBJ2-3; 8 nucleotides line up with TRBD2. Germline assignment: CDR1 MNHEY and CDR2 SVGAGI. The junction had 5 bases not matched to a gene; V was cut back by 6 bases and J by 0 bases. CDR3 length: 15 amino acids. CDR3 DNA sequence: TGTGCCAGCAGACTACTAGCGGCCAGCACAGATACGCAGTATTTT. It specifies CASRLLAASTDTQYF.

The V gene is TRBV15, the J gene TRBJ1-5, with D possibly being TRBD1 (5 bases). The V end was cut by 5 bases, the J end by 5 bases, with 16 bases between. The CDR3 spans 15 residues. Germline-derived CDR1 and CDR2 are LNHNV and YYDKDF (reference sequence). The CDR3 spells CATSGAPGGDQPQHF. CDR3 DNA: TGTGCCACCAGCGGGGCCCCAGGTGGCGATCAGCCCCAGCATTTT.

This chain connects TRBV7-3 to TRBJ2-3; D is unresolved. There are 16 residues in the CDR3. V lost 4 bases to trimming and J lost 0 bases, with 14 bases between them. The germline V gene has CDR1 SGHTA and CDR2 FQGTGA. The CDR3 DNA sequence: TGTGCCAGCAGCTCGTACACCTCCCCTAGCACAGATACGCAGTATTTT. It is translated as CASSSYTSPSTDTQYF.

This chain links TRBV21-1 with TRBJ2-3; the table's D call of TRBD2 was not tested on the DNA. TRBV21-1 is listed as a pseudogene. The CDR3 spans 16 residues. CDR3 sequence reads: CASSSRLAGIKDTQYF. The CDR3 DNA reads as TGTGCCAGCAGCTCGCGACTAGCGGGGATAAAAGATACGCAGTATTTT.

The chain has TRBV28 and TRBJ2-3; D perhaps matches TRBD1 (5 bases). This CDR3 region has 15 residues. CDR1 and CDR2 (germline): MDHEN, SYDVKM. Trimming pared 3 bases from V and 3 bases from J, leaving 13 bases between. CDR3 sequence (DNA): TGTGCCAGCAGTTTGTCAGGGCGCCCTACAGATACGCAGTATTTT. Residues: CASSLSGRPTDTQYF.

The V and J genes are TRBV7-8 and TRBJ2-5, with 10 bases identical to TRBD1. This CDR3 contains 15 residues. CDR1 is SGHVS, CDR2 FQNEAQ, per germline. V was pared by 0 bases and J by 3 bases, with 1 base of the junction left unmatched. The CDR3 bases are TGTGCCAGCAGCTTAGCCGGGACAGGGGAAGAGACCCAGTACTTC. Its protein is CASSLAGTGEETQYF. The complete variable domain, with remaining parts taken from reference TRBV7-8 and TRBJ2-5, reads GAGVSQSPRYKVAKRGQDVALRCDPISGHVSLFWYQQALGQGPEFLTYFQNEAQLDKSGLPSDRFFAERPEGSVSTLKIQRTQQEDSAVYLCASSLAGTGEETQYFGPGTRLLVL.

This chain joins TRBV2 and TRBJ1-2; no firm D call. Germline V lookup: CDR1 SNHLY, CDR2 FYNNEI. This CDR3 has 14 residues. Trimming shortened V by 7 bases and J by 4 bases, and 16 bases separated the two germline ends. The CDR3 sequence: CASNRRFDAYGYTF. The CDR3 DNA is TGTGCCAGCAATCGGCGGTTCGATGCCTATGGCTACACCTTC.

The chain links TRBV10-3 to TRBJ2-5; TRBD2 might be the D (6 bases). Germline V gene data show CDR1 as ENHRY and CDR2 as SYGVKD. This CDR3 is 15 amino acids long. V was pared by 6 bases and J by 0 bases, with 14 bases between. The CDR3 region is CAIRHRDSNQETQYF. In DNA form, the CDR3 reads TGTGCCATCAGACACCGGGACTCGAACCAAGAGACCCAGTACTTC.

This rearrangement joins TRBV29-1 to TRBJ2-2; perhaps TRBD1 as D (6 bases). Trimming left V 7 bases short and J 2 bases short, with 8 bases between. Germline CDR1 is SQVTM and CDR2 is ANQGSEA. The CDR3 spans 12 residues. CDR3 DNA sequence: TGCAGCGGACAGGTTAACACCGGGGAGCTGTTTTTT. This encodes CSGQVNTGELFF.

This chain joins TRBV30 and TRBJ2-5; 10 nucleotides agree with TRBD2. Unmatched junction bases numbered 9, after V lost 6 bases and J lost 5 bases. Germline V gene lookup returns CDR1 GTSNPN and CDR2 SVGIG (reference sequence). The CDR3 covers 14 residues. The CDR3 is CACPAGGPLETQYF. CDR3 nucleotide sequence: TGTGCCTGCCCAGCGGGAGGGCCCCTTGAGACCCAGTACTTC.

The J gene is TRBJ1-4, the V gene TRBV30; no definite D call. The germline V gene has CDR1 GTSNPN and CDR2 SVGIG (reference sequence). The CDR3 spans 13 residues. V gave up 0 bases and J gave up 8 bases, with 10 bases separating them. CDR3 in amino acids: CAWSVQSGEKLFF. The CDR3 DNA sequence: TGTGCCTGGAGTGTACAAAGTGGCGAAAAACTGTTTTTT.

This clone was counted only a few times. This rearrangement joins TRBV19 to TRBJ1-5; perhaps TRBD1 as D (6 bases). The CDR3 loop spans 16 amino acids. V shed 0 bases and J shed 5 bases, with 14 bases lying between them. CDR1 and CDR2 (germline): LNHDA, SQIVND (reference sequence). CDR3 region: CASSIDAGAVYQPQHF. The CDR3 nucleotides read TGTGCCAGTAGTATAGACGCAGGGGCGGTTTATCAGCCCCAGCATTTT. Looking up the rest from reference TRBV19 and TRBJ1-5 gives the full variable domain: DGGITQSPKYLFRKEGQNVTLSCEQNLNHDAMYWYRQDPGQGLRLIYYSQIVNDFQKGDIAEGYSVSREKKESFPLTVTSAQKNPTAFYLCASSIDAGAVYQPQHFGDGTRLSIL.